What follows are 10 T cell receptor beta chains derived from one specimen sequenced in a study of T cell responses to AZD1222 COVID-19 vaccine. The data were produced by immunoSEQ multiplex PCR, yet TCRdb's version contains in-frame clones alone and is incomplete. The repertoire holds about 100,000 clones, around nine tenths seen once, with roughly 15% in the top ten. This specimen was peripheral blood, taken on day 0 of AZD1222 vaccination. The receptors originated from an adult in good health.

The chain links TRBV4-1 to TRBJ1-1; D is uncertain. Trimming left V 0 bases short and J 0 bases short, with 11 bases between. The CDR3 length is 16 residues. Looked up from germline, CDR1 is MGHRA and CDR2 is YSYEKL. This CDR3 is CASSQEQTRVNTEAFF. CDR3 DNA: TGCGCCAGCAGCCAAGAGCAAACTCGGGTGAACACTGAAGCTTTCTTT.

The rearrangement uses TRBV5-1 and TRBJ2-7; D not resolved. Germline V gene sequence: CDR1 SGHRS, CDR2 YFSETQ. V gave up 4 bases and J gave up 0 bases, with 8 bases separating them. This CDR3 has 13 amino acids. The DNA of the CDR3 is TGCGCCAGCAGCCCCTTCGTCTCCTACGAGCAGTACTTC. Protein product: CASSPFVSYEQYF.

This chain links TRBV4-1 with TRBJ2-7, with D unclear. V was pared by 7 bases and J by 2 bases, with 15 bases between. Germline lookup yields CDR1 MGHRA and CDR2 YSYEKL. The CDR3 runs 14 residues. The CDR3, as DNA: TGCGCCAGCACCGTCGACCTCGGTCCCTACGAGCAGTACTTC. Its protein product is CASTVDLGPYEQYF.

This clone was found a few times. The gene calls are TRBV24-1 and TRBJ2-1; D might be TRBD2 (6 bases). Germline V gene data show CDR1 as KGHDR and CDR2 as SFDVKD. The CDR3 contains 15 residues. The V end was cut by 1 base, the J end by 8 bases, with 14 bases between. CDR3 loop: CATSDLRGGFDEQFF. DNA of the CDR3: TGTGCCACCAGTGATTTAAGGGGAGGATTCGATGAGCAGTTCTTC.

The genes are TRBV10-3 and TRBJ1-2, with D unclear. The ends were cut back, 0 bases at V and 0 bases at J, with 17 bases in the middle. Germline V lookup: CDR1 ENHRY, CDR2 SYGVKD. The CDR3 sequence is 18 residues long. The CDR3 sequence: CAISESGPGPLSNYGYTF. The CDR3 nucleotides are TGTGCCATCAGTGAGTCTGGCCCGGGCCCCCTATCTAACTATGGCTACACCTTC.

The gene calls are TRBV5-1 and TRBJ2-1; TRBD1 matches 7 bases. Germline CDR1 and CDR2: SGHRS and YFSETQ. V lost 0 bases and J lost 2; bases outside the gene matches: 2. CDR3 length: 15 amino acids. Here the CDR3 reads CASSLAQGAYNEQFF. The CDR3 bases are TGCGCCAGCAGCTTGGCGCAGGGGGCCTACAATGAGCAGTTCTTC. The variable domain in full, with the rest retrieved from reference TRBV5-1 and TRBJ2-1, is KAGVTQTPRYLIKTRGQQVTLSCSPISGHRSVSWYQQTPGQGLQFLFEYFSETQRNKGNFPGRFSGRQFSNSRSEMNVSTLELGDSALYLCASSLAQGAYNEQFFGPGTRLTVL.

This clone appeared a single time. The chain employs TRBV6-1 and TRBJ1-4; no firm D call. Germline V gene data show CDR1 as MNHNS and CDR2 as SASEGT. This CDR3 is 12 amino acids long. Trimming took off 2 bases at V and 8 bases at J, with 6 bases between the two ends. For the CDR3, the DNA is TGTGCCAGCAGTGAAAGGTGGGAAAAACTGTTTTTT. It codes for CASSERWEKLFF.

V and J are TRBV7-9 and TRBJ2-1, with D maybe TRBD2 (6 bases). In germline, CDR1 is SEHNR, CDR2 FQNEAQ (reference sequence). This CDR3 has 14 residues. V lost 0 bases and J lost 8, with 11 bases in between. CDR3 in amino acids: CASSLAGRFDEQFF. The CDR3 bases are TGTGCCAGCAGCTTAGCAGGGAGGTTTGATGAGCAGTTCTTC.

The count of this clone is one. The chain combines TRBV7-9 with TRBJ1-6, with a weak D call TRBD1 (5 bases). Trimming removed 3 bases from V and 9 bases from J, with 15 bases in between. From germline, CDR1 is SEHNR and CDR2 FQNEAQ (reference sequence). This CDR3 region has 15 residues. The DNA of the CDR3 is TGTGCCAGCAGCTTCTTGTCACCAGGGAGTTCACCCCTCCACTTT. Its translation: CASSFLSPGSSPLHF.

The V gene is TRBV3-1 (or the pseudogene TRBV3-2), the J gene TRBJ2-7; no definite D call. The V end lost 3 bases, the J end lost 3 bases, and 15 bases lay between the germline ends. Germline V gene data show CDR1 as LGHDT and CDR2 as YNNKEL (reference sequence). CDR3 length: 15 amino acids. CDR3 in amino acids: CASSHGRASGYEQYF. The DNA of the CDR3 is TGTGCCAGCAGCCATGGACGGGCGTCAGGCTACGAGCAGTACTTC.